The present entry profiles one T cell receptor beta chain with its context. Its binding antigen is unknown. No per-base quality is available; no much larger clone lies one base away. This entry is derived from a study of blood T cell repertoires in COVID-19 (dated by TCRdb to the early 2020s). Context from the whole study: Collaborator samples came from the United States, Italy and Spain and covered acute and convalescent phases of COVID-19. Where available, HLA class I and class II types were obtained from metadata supplied by the sample provider rather than from assay-based typing. A freely available public database, intended as a resource for researchers studying the immune response to SARS-CoV-2, is where the repertoires were released. Nearly every sample came with metadata listing a de-identified subject ID, COVID-19 status, age in years and sex. The prospective study material was composed of cDNA or gDNA derived from T cells, B-cell-depleted T cells, or PBMCs. Samples came from the ongoing ImmuneRACE study (first 160 participants) plus 1,254 subjects from 6 global collaborators. The dataset comprised deeply sampled blood TCRbeta repertoires from subjects exposed to, actively infected with, or recovered from COVID-19.

Collaborating institutions collected whole blood in K2EDTA tubes following their own protocols. Collaborator samples were shipped for TCRbeta analysis as frozen whole blood, isolated PBMCs, or DNA extracted from either sample type. The immunoSEQ Assay, a bias-controlled multiplex PCR, was used to amplify TCRbeta CDR3 regions from genomic DNA. In the source study's methods: Nucleated cell counts per sample were estimated from amplification of reference gene primers within the assay. To quantify the absolute abundance of each unique TCRbeta CDR3 rearrangement, sequence reads were collapsed and filtered. For each sample, productive Simpson clonality was calculated as the square root of Simpson's diversity index across productive rearrangements. TCRdb limited this immuneACCESS table to in-frame rearrangements with V and J called. A share of clones is missing; checked studies link under half to unresolved V genes, and the rest is unexplained. D and trimming were read from the DNA, whereas the V and J calls and clone size are those reported in that table. In all, the sample holds a few hundred thousand clones, and roughly 88% of those were seen once. The top ten clones comprise 13% of the sample.

The CDR3 has 14 amino acids, counting the end cysteine and phenylalanine. The CDR3 DNA has 42 bases and is translated from base 1. The germline V gene provides CDR1 SGHAT and CDR2 FQNNGV. A distance of 15 bases separates the germline ends of V and J, which lose 5 bases and 4 bases respectively. Points the paper makes about the study in general: The amount of clinical and demographic metadata varied by source and participant and was provided uncurated.

This sequence originates from a human donor in a cohort sampled during active COVID-19. The sequence joins TRBV11-2 to TRBJ2-7, and perhaps TRBD1 as D gene, on 5 matching bases. Material for sequencing was peripheral blood. This receptor carries the CDR3 CASSTPGNKYEQYF. The base sequence is TGTGCCAGCAGCACTCCAGGGAATAAGTACGAGCAGTACTTC.